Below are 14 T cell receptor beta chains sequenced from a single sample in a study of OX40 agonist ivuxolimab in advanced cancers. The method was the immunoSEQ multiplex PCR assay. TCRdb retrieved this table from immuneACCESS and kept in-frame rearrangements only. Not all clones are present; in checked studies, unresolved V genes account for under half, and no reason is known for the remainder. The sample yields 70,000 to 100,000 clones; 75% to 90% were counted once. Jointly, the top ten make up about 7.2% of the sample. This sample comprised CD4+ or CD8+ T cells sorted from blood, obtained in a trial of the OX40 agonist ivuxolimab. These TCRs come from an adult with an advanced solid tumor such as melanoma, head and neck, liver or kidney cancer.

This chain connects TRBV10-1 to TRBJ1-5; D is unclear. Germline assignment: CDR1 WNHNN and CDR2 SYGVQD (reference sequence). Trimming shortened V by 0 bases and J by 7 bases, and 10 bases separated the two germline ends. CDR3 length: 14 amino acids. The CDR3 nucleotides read TGCGCCAGCAGTGAGTCGGGCAGCGGGCAGCCCCAGCATTTT. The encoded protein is CASSESGSGQPQHF.

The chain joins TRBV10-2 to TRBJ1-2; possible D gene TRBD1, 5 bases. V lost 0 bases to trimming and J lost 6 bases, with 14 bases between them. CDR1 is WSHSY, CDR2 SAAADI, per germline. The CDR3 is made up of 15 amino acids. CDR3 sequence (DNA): TGCGCCAGCAGTGAGTCTCGGAGGGGCGTAAATGGCTACACCTTC. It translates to CASSESRRGVNGYTF.

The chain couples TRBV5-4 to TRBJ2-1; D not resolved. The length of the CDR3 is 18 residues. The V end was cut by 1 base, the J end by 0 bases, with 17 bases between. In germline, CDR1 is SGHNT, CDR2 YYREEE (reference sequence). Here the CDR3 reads CASSLHLLAASSYNEQFF. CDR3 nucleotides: TGTGCCAGCAGCTTGCACCTATTGGCGGCCAGCTCCTACAATGAGCAGTTCTTC.

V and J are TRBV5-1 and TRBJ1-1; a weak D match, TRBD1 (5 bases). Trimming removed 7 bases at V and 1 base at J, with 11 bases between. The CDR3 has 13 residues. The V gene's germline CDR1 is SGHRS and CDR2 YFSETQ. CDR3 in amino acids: CASCLTGNTEAFF. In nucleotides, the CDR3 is TGCGCCAGCTGTCTAACAGGGAACACTGAAGCTTTCTTT.

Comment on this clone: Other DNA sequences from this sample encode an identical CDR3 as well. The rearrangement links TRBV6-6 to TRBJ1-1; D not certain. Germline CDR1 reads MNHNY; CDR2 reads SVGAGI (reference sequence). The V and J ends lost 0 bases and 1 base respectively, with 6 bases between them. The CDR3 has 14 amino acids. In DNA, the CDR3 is TGTGCCAGCAGTTACTCGCGGGGGAACACTGAAGCTTTCTTT. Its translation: CASSYSRGNTEAFF.

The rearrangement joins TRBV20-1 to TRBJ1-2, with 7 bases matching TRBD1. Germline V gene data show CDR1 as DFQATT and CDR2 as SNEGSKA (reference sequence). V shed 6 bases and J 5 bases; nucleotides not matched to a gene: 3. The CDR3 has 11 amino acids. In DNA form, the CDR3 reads TGCAGTGCCTGGACAGGTTATGGCTACACCTTC. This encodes CSAWTGYGYTF.

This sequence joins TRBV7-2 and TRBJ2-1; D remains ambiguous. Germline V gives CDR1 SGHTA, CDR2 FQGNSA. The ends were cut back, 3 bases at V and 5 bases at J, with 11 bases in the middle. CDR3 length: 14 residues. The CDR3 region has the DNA TGTGCCAGCAGCTTTGCTGGCCCAAACAATGAGCAGTTCTTC. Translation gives CASSFAGPNNEQFF.

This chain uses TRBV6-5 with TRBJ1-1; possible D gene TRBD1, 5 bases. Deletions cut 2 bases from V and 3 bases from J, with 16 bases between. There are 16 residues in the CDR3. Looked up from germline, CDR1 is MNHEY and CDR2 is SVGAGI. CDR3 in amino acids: CASSYTLNRPHTEAFF. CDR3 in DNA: TGTGCCAGCAGTTACACGCTTAACAGGCCCCACACTGAAGCTTTCTTT.

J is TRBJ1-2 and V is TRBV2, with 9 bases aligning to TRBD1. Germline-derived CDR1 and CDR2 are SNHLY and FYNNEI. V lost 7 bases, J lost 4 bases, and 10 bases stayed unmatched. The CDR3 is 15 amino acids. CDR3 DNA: TGTGCCAGCACGGGGACAGGGCTCTTCGGCTATGGCTACACCTTC. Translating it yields CASTGTGLFGYGYTF.

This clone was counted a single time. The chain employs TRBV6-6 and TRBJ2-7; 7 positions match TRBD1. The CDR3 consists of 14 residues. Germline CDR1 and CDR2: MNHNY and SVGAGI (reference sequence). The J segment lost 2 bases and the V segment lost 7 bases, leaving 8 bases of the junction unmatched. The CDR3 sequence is CASTVGTVPYEQYF. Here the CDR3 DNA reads TGTGCCAGCACTGTGGGGACAGTACCCTACGAGCAGTACTTC.

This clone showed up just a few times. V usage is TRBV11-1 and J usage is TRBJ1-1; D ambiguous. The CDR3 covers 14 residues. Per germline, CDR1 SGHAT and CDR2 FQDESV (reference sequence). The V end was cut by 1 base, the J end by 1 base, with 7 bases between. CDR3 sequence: CASSLVGRNTEAFF. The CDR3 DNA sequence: TGTGCCAGCAGCTTAGTTGGGCGGAACACTGAAGCTTTCTTT.

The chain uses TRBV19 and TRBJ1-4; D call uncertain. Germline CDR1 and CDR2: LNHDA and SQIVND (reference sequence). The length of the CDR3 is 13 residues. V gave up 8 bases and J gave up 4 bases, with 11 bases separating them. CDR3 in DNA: TGTGCCAGTGAGGGCTCGTATAATGAAAAACTGTTTTTT. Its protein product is CASEGSYNEKLFF.

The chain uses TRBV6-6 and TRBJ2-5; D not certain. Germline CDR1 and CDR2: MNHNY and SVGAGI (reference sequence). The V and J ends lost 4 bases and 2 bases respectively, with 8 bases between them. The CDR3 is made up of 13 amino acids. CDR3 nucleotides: TGTGCCAGCAGTTCCACCAGACAAGAGACCCAGTACTTC. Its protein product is CASSSTRQETQYF.

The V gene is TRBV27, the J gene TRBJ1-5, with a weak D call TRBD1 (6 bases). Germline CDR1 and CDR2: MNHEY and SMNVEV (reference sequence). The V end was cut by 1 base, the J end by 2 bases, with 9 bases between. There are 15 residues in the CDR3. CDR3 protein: CASSLFGGGNQPQHF. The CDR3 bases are TGTGCCAGCAGTTTATTTGGGGGCGGCAATCAGCCCCAGCATTTT.